This T cell receptor (beta chain) appears in the sequencing data of a study of blood T cell repertoires in COVID-19. J gave up 3 bases and V 7 bases, and 8 bases lay outside the gene matches. In germline, CDR1 is SQVTM, CDR2 ANQGSEA. The CDR3 extends over 13 amino acids. Repertoires were generated with immunoSEQ multiplex PCR, while TCRdb's copy carries only in-frame clones and drops some. The table lists hundreds of thousands of clones, around 88% of them singletons, with over 1.3% in the top ten. The rearrangement uses TRBV29-1 and TRBJ1-1, with TRBD1 identical over 7 bases. This clonotype originated in an elderly man with acute or convalescent COVID-19. The material sequenced was peripheral blood. CDR3 sequence (DNA): TGCAGCGCCGTGGACAGGACTCACACTGAAGCTTTCTTT. It specifies CSAVDRTHTEAFF.